A single sample gave rise to the 18 T cell receptor beta chains below, sequenced in a study of cytomegalovirus exposure and HLA in healthy donors. TCRdb's table, derived via immunoSEQ multiplex PCR, lists solely in-frame clones and lacks some. Altogether 210,000 or so clones are present, almost 90% being singletons, with the ten largest covering approximately 2.9%. The sequencing sample was made of PBMCs. The receptor set was obtained from a woman aged 18-30 years in good health and CMV-seronegative.

The gene calls are TRBV18 and TRBJ2-7; D is unclear. V lost 4 bases and J 0 bases, leaving 13 bases between the germline ends. This CDR3 has 15 amino acids. Looked up from germline, CDR1 is KGHSH and CDR2 is LQKENI. CDR3 bases: TGTGCCAGCTCACTCCCTGGCAGTCTCTCCTACGAGCAGTACTTC. It translates to CASSLPGSLSYEQYF. Full variable domain (remainder filled in from reference TRBV18 and TRBJ2-7): NAGVMQNPRHLVRRRGQEARLRCSPMKGHSHVYWYRQLPEEGLKFMVYLQKENIIDESGMPKERFSAEFPKEGPSILRIQQVVRGDSAAYFCASSLPGSLSYEQYFGPGTRLTVT.

DNA of the CDR3: TGTGCCAGCAGCCGGGGACTGCCCAGAGATACGCAGTATTTT. Translation gives CASSRGLPRDTQYF. The chain carries TRBV7-2 and TRBJ2-3; possibly TRBD2 for D (6 bases). V was shortened by 5 bases and J by 5 bases, with 14 bases between the two germline ends. Germline loops: CDR1 SGHTA, CDR2 FQGNSA. There are 14 residues in the CDR3.

The rearrangement links TRBV6-5 to TRBJ1-4; D remains unclear. V lost 5 bases and J 0 bases, leaving 4 bases between the germline ends. Germline loops: CDR1 MNHEY, CDR2 SVGAGI. The CDR3 sequence is 13 residues long. CDR3 sequence reads: CASSPSTNEKLFF. In DNA, the CDR3 is TGTGCCAGCAGTCCATCAACTAATGAAAAACTGTTTTTT.

V is TRBV6-5 and J is TRBJ2-7; D may be TRBD2 (5 bases). CDR3 size: 13 residues. Trimming took 5 bases from V and 4 from J, leaving 12 bases between them. Germline V gene data show CDR1 as MNHEY and CDR2 as SVGAGI. The CDR3 protein is CASSPDRRYEQYF. The CDR3 DNA is TGTGCCAGCAGTCCAGACCGGAGGTACGAGCAGTACTTC.

CDR3 sequence (DNA): TGTGCCAGCAGCTTTCCAGGGGGCTCGGGCTACACCTTC. Its protein is CASSFPGGSGYTF. The V gene is TRBV7-3, the J gene TRBJ1-2, with TRBD1 matching 8 bases. This CDR3 comprises 13 residues. Germline V gene sequence: CDR1 SGHTA, CDR2 FQGTGA. V was pared by 3 bases and J by 8 bases, with 5 bases of the junction left unmatched.

The gene calls are TRBV27 and TRBJ1-1; a possible D gene is TRBD1 (5 bases). Germline V lookup: CDR1 MNHEY, CDR2 SMNVEV (reference sequence). V dropped 2 bases and J dropped 1 base, with 11 bases sitting between them. This CDR3 region has 15 residues. CDR3 residues: CASSLRTQPNTEAFF. Here the CDR3 DNA reads TGTGCCAGCAGTTTAAGGACACAGCCGAACACTGAAGCTTTCTTT.

The chain recombines TRBV2 with TRBJ1-4, with D uncertain. Germline values: CDR1 SNHLY, CDR2 FYNNEI. The ends were cut back, 7 bases at V and 8 bases at J, with 14 bases in the middle. There are 13 residues in the CDR3. This CDR3 is CASNVERAEKLFF. In DNA form, the CDR3 reads TGTGCCAGCAATGTAGAGCGGGCGGAAAAACTGTTTTTT.

V is TRBV2 and J is TRBJ2-1; perhaps TRBD1 as D (6 bases). Germline V gives CDR1 SNHLY, CDR2 FYNNEI. V was clipped by 4 bases and J by 0 bases, with 10 bases between them. CDR3 length: 15 amino acids. The CDR3 spells CASSARGSSYNEQFF. CDR3 in DNA: TGTGCCAGCAGTGCGAGGGGGAGCTCCTACAATGAGCAGTTCTTC.

V usage is TRBV28 and J usage is TRBJ1-5, with D maybe TRBD1 (5 bases). CDR1 and CDR2 (germline): MDHEN, SYDVKM. Trimming cost V 3 bases and J 7 bases, with 13 bases left between them. The CDR3 has 14 amino acids. CDR3 sequence (DNA): TGTGCCAGCAGTTTGGTGGCTCAGGGACAGCCCCAGCATTTT. The encoded protein is CASSLVAQGQPQHF.

The chain recombines TRBV5-4 with TRBJ2-5; 10 bases are shared with TRBD2. The length of the CDR3 is 15 residues. The V segment lost 3 bases and the J segment 1 base; nucleotides outside the gene matches: 3. CDR1 is SGHNT, CDR2 YYREEE, per germline (reference sequence). In DNA, the CDR3 is TGTGCCAGCAGCTCTAAGCGGGAGGGCCAAGAGACCCAGTACTTC. This translates into CASSSKREGQETQYF.

CDR3 sequence reads: CASSLMLAGPLVPGEITDTQYF. As DNA, the CDR3 is TGTGCCAGCAGCTTAATGCTAGCGGGACCACTCGTTCCAGGCGAGATCACAGATACGCAGTATTTT. V is TRBV13 and J is TRBJ2-3; 9 nucleotides agree with TRBD2. Germline CDR1 and CDR2: PRHDT and FYEKMQ (reference sequence). CDR3 size: 22 residues. V lost 2 bases, J lost 2 bases, and 23 bases stayed unmatched.

This chain connects TRBV13 to TRBJ2-1, with D possibly being TRBD1 (6 bases). Germline V gives CDR1 PRHDT, CDR2 FYEKMQ (reference sequence). CDR3 length: 18 amino acids. Trimming shortened V by 5 bases and J by 5 bases, and 25 bases separated the two germline ends. CDR3 region: CASSPSRGLGLADNEQFF. Here the CDR3 DNA reads TGTGCCAGCAGCCCCAGTAGGGGGTTGGGTCTAGCCGACAATGAGCAGTTCTTC.

The rearrangement uses TRBV28 and TRBJ2-1; 9 bases match TRBD1. Germline assignment: CDR1 MDHEN and CDR2 SYDVKM. The CDR3 has 13 residues. The ends lost 2 bases at V and 8 bases at J; junction bases unmatched: 1. CDR3 sequence (DNA): TGTGCCAGCAGTTTAGGGACAGGGTATGAGCAGTTCTTC. Protein: CASSLGTGYEQFF.

The rearrangement uses TRBV11-1 and TRBJ1-2; 8 nucleotides align to TRBD1. The CDR3 spans 14 residues. V lost 5 bases and J lost 0; bases outside the gene matches: 2. From germline, CDR1 is SGHAT and CDR2 FQDESV (reference sequence). The CDR3 DNA reads as TGTGCCAGCAGCCTGACAGGGGCTAACTATGGCTACACCTTC. Translated: CASSLTGANYGYTF.

V gene TRBV5-1 combines with J gene TRBJ2-6, with 8 bases aligning to TRBD2. Germline loops: CDR1 SGHRS, CDR2 YFSETQ. The V and J ends lost 0 bases and 6 bases, in that order; junction bases with no gene match: 2. The CDR3 loop spans 15 amino acids. The CDR3 loop is CASSLVAGTANVLTF. DNA of the CDR3: TGCGCCAGCAGCTTGGTAGCGGGAACGGCCAACGTCCTGACTTTC. Drawing the rest from reference TRBV5-1 and TRBJ2-6, the complete variable domain is KAGVTQTPRYLIKTRGQQVTLSCSPISGHRSVSWYQQTPGQGLQFLFEYFSETQRNKGNFPGRFSGRQFSNSRSEMNVSTLELGDSALYLCASSLVAGTANVLTFGAGSRLTVL.

The rearrangement uses TRBV9 and TRBJ2-7, with 9 bases lining up with TRBD1. Germline V gene data show CDR1 as SGDLS and CDR2 as YYNGEE. Trimming cost V 0 bases and J 5 bases; bases outside gene matches: 9. The CDR3 totals 16 residues. CDR3 loop: CASSVDGGQGPHEQYF. The CDR3 nucleotides read TGTGCCAGCAGCGTAGATGGGGGACAGGGCCCCCACGAGCAGTACTTC.

J is TRBJ2-7 and V is TRBV28, with TRBD1 matching over 9 bases. V lost 5 bases, J lost 11 bases, and 7 bases stayed unmatched. CDR3 length equals 12 residues. The germline V gene has CDR1 MDHEN and CDR2 SYDVKM. The CDR3 spells CASSGQRTGEYF. The CDR3 coding sequence is TGTGCCAGCAGTGGCCAAAGGACAGGGGAGTACTTC.

V usage is TRBV7-2 and J usage is TRBJ2-7, with 7 bases aligning to TRBD1. The V segment lost 4 bases and the J segment 2 bases; nucleotides outside the gene matches: 8. Germline V lookup: CDR1 SGHTA, CDR2 FQGNSA. CDR3 size: 15 residues. The CDR3 DNA sequence: TGTGCCAGCAGCTACCTGGCCGGACAGGCCTACGAGCAGTACTTC. Its translation: CASSYLAGQAYEQYF.